The 25 T cell receptor beta chains below all came from one sample that was sequenced in a study of identifying expanded T cells in peripheral blood. Sequencing used immunoSEQ multiplex PCR; TCRdb keeps in-frame clones, though not all of them. In the table there are about 90,000 clones, roughly 85% of which are singletons. The specimen sequenced was blood. The receptors shown here come from a person aged 18 to 70 in good health.

This clone was picked up a small number of times. V usage is TRBV6-5 and J usage is TRBJ1-2; D possibly corresponds to TRBD1 (6 bases). CDR3 length: 14 amino acids. Germline CDR1 reads MNHEY; CDR2 reads SVGAGI. V was trimmed by 8 bases and J by 7 bases, leaving 20 bases between them. As DNA, the CDR3 is TGTGCCAGCGTTCTCAGGTCAGGGGACGGTGGCTACACCTTC. Protein sequence: CASVLRSGDGGYTF.

This rearrangement joins TRBV5-1 to TRBJ1-5; a possible D gene is TRBD1 (5 bases). The CDR3 loop spans 15 amino acids. Germline V CDR1 and CDR2: SGHRS, YFSETQ. Trimming removed 3 bases at V and 1 base at J, with 11 bases between. CDR3: CASSWAGLSNQPQHF. CDR3 nucleotides: TGCGCCAGCAGCTGGGCAGGGTTGAGCAATCAGCCCCAGCATTTT.

The rearrangement joins TRBV7-2 to TRBJ2-7; TRBD1 matches at 9 bases. The CDR3 covers 15 residues. The ends lost 1 base at V and 4 bases at J; junction bases unmatched: 5. Looked up from germline, CDR1 is SGHTA and CDR2 is FQGNSA. CDR3 amino acids: CASSLVSTGGYEQYF. The CDR3 DNA reads as TGTGCCAGCAGCTTAGTTTCGACAGGGGGTTACGAGCAGTACTTC.

The table lists this clone with a count of one. The chain combines TRBV4-3 with TRBJ1-1, with D tentatively TRBD1 (5 bases). There are 16 residues in the CDR3. The V end lost 1 base, the J end lost 5 bases, and 17 bases lay between the germline ends. CDR1 is LGHNA and CDR2 is YSLEER in the germline V gene. The CDR3 protein is CASSQAVTVGFTEAFF. The DNA for the CDR3 is TGCGCCAGCAGCCAAGCTGTGACAGTGGGGTTTACTGAAGCTTTCTTT.

The chain has TRBV7-6 and TRBJ2-5; D uncertain. V was trimmed by 5 bases and J by 5 bases, leaving 9 bases between them. The length of the CDR3 is 12 residues. Germline CDR1 is SGHVS and CDR2 is FNYEAQ. The CDR3 spells CASSGVSETQYF. In DNA form, the CDR3 reads TGTGCCAGCAGCGGAGTTAGCGAGACCCAGTACTTC.

The rearrangement uses TRBV6-1 and TRBJ2-3; 14 bases agree with TRBD2. Per germline, CDR1 MNHNS and CDR2 SASEGT. V shed 2 bases, J shed 3 bases, and the junction held 10 bases outside the gene matches. The CDR3 has 19 residues. The CDR3, as DNA: TGTGCCAGCAGTGAATACGGACTAGCGGGGGGTCACCTAACAGATACGCAGTATTTT. Its protein product is CASSEYGLAGGHLTDTQYF.

The chain links TRBV7-8 to TRBJ1-1, with D hard to call. Germline CDR1 and CDR2: SGHVS and FQNEAQ. Trimming removed 1 base from V and 5 bases from J, with 5 bases in between. CDR3 length: 12 amino acids. CDR3 in DNA: TGTGCCAGCAGCTTAGGGAGGACTGAAGCTTTCTTT. It is translated as CASSLGRTEAFF.

The chain combines TRBV7-8 with TRBJ2-7; TRBD1 matches 9 bases. The CDR3 consists of 16 residues. CDR1 SGHVS and CDR2 FQNEAQ come from the germline V gene. Trimming cost V 4 bases and J 1 base; bases outside gene matches: 8. The CDR3 here is CASSSGRQGVSYEQYF. CDR3 DNA: TGTGCCAGCAGCTCGGGACGACAGGGGGTATCCTACGAGCAGTACTTC.

This sequence joins TRBV18 and TRBJ2-7, with D possibly matching TRBD2 (6 bases). CDR3 length equals 13 residues. Germline V gives CDR1 KGHSH, CDR2 LQKENI. Trimming left V 1 base short and J 6 bases short, with 10 bases between. The CDR3 DNA sequence: TGTGCCAGCTCACCACTCGGGGGAGGCGAGCAGTACTTC. This translates into CASSPLGGGEQYF.

CDR3 nucleotide sequence: TGTGCCAGCTCTTTCAAGGGAACCGCTTCTTATGGCTACACCTTC. It codes for CASSFKGTASYGYTF. The rearrangement joins TRBV6-6 to TRBJ1-2; the D is unclear. Per the germline V gene, CDR1 is MNHNY and CDR2 is SVGAGI (reference sequence). V was clipped by 8 bases and J by 5 bases, with 21 bases between them. The CDR3 contains 15 residues.

V gene TRBV5-4 combines with J gene TRBJ2-2; 9 bases align to TRBD1. V dropped 4 bases and J dropped 6; count of bases not matched to a gene: 10. This CDR3 contains 16 residues. CDR1 and CDR2 from the germline V gene are SGHNT and YYREEE (reference sequence). CDR3 loop: CASSGPGQGIAGELFF. In nucleotides, the CDR3 is TGTGCCAGCAGCGGACCGGGACAGGGAATCGCCGGGGAGCTGTTTTTT.

The rearrangement links TRBV7-2 to TRBJ1-1, with D tentatively TRBD1 (5 bases). Germline V gives CDR1 SGHTA, CDR2 FQGNSA. The germline V and J ends were trimmed by 5 bases and 10 bases, with 23 bases remaining between them. The CDR3 length is 15 residues. The CDR3 DNA sequence: TGTGCCAGCAGCACCCTCCAGGGAATGGGCCTGGGAGCTTTCTTT. Its protein product is CASSTLQGMGLGAFF.

The genes are TRBV5-1 and TRBJ2-1, with TRBD2 identical over 8 bases. CDR1 is SGHRS and CDR2 is YFSETQ in the germline V gene. Trimming removed 2 bases from V and 1 base from J; junction bases left unmatched: 14. CDR3 length: 19 amino acids. CDR3 DNA: TGCGCCAGCAGCTTTTTTGCTTTTGCCCGCGGGGGGTCCTACAATGAGCAGTTCTTC. Translated, it gives CASSFFAFARGGSYNEQFF.

The CDR3 is CASIGTGGYEQYF. The DNA of the CDR3 is TGTGCCAGCATTGGGACAGGGGGCTACGAGCAGTACTTC. The rearrangement joins TRBV6-5 to TRBJ2-7, with 11 nucleotides matching TRBD1. The V and J ends lost 7 bases and 3 bases, in that order; junction bases with no gene match: 2. Germline V gene data show CDR1 as MNHEY and CDR2 as SVGAGI. The CDR3 has 13 amino acids.

This clone was observed once. The chain couples TRBV19 to TRBJ2-7, with a possible D match to TRBD1 (6 bases). Trimming removed 10 bases at V and 4 bases at J, with 20 bases between. This CDR3 is 14 amino acids long. Germline V CDR1 and CDR2: LNHDA, SQIVND (reference sequence). CDR3 DNA sequence: TGTGCCACCCGAACCGACGGGACAAAATACGAGCAGTACTTC. Translating it yields CATRTDGTKYEQYF.

This clone is a singleton in its sample. The genes are TRBV5-5 and TRBJ1-3; D perhaps matches TRBD1 (5 bases). From germline, CDR1 is SGHKS and CDR2 YYEKEE (reference sequence). Trimming pared 2 bases from V and 2 bases from J, leaving 11 bases between. This CDR3 is 15 amino acids long. The CDR3 DNA is TGTGCCAGCAGCTTATTAGGGGAACCTGGAAACACCATATATTTT. Translating gives CASSLLGEPGNTIYF. Complete variable domain (other parts from reference TRBV5-5 and TRBJ1-3): DAGVTQSPTHLIKTRGQQVTLRCSPISGHKSVSWYQQVLGQGPQFIFQYYEKEERGRGNFPDRFSARQFPNYSSELNVNALLLGDSALYLCASSLLGEPGNTIYFGEGSWLTVV.

This clone has a handful of counts. The rearrangement uses TRBV2 and TRBJ1-1; 9 bases are shared with TRBD1. This CDR3 has 14 residues. Unmatched junction bases numbered 4, after V lost 5 bases and J lost 3 bases. Germline lookup yields CDR1 SNHLY and CDR2 FYNNEI. The CDR3 DNA reads TGTGCCAGCAGTTTTGGGGACAGGGACACTGAAGCTTTCTTT. Residues: CASSFGDRDTEAFF. The full variable domain, its missing parts supplied by reference TRBV2 and TRBJ1-1, is EPEVTQTPSHQVTQMGQEVILRCVPISNHLYFYWYRQILGQKVEFLVSFYNNEISEKSEIFDDQFSVERPDGSNFTLKIRSTKLEDSAMYFCASSFGDRDTEAFFGQGTRLTVV.

The V gene is TRBV10-3, the J gene TRBJ1-2; D unresolved. The V end was cut by 2 bases, the J end by 2 bases, with 9 bases between. Germline assignment: CDR1 ENHRY and CDR2 SYGVKD. CDR3 length: 14 residues. The CDR3 region is CAISEMSVNYGYTF. CDR3 in DNA: TGTGCCATCAGTGAGATGAGTGTAAACTATGGCTACACCTTC.

This clone has more than one count but fewer than ten. The chain links TRBV28 to TRBJ1-6; TRBD1 is a possible D gene (6 bases). Per germline, CDR1 MDHEN and CDR2 SYDVKM. Trimming left V 6 bases short and J 7 bases short, with 16 bases between. The CDR3 loop spans 15 amino acids. The CDR3: CASRVGQPMNSPLHF. CDR3 nucleotides: TGTGCCAGCAGAGTAGGACAGCCTATGAATTCACCCCTCCACTTT.

In its sample, this clone was seen once. The genes are TRBV2 and TRBJ2-7, with D uncertain. V gave up 4 bases and J gave up 6 bases, with 10 bases separating them. This CDR3 comprises 12 residues. Germline V CDR1 and CDR2: SNHLY, FYNNEI. The CDR3 spells CASSGRGSEQYF. The CDR3 coding sequence is TGTGCCAGCAGTGGGAGAGGCAGCGAGCAGTACTTC.

V and J are TRBV19 and TRBJ2-3; no definite D call. Trimming pared 6 bases from V and 0 bases from J, leaving 13 bases between. There are 15 residues in the CDR3. Germline V gene data show CDR1 as LNHDA and CDR2 as SQIVND (reference sequence). The CDR3 nucleotides read TGTGCCAGTAGCGGCATATCCTCTAGCACAGATACGCAGTATTTT. Its protein is CASSGISSSTDTQYF.

V and J are TRBV7-9 and TRBJ2-5; TRBD2 agrees at 7 bases. There are 15 residues in the CDR3. The V gene end was trimmed by 4 bases and the J gene end by 5 bases; junction bases not matched to a gene: 10. Germline assignment: CDR1 SEHNR and CDR2 FQNEAQ (reference sequence). CDR3 sequence reads: CASSWVTSYSETQYF. The DNA of the CDR3 is TGTGCCAGCAGCTGGGTGACTAGCTATTCGGAGACCCAGTACTTC.

The V and J genes are TRBV5-1 and TRBJ1-2; a weak D match, TRBD1 (5 bases). The CDR3 has 14 residues. Germline values: CDR1 SGHRS, CDR2 YFSETQ. V was shortened by 2 bases and J by 3 bases, with 11 bases between the two germline ends. This chain's CDR3 is CASSFRGEDYGYTF. CDR3 sequence (DNA): TGCGCCAGCAGCTTTCGGGGGGAGGACTATGGCTACACCTTC.

A note on this clone: Other DNA variants within this sample encode the same CDR3. The chain combines TRBV30 with TRBJ1-3, with unresolved D. The germline gives CDR1 GTSNPN, CDR2 SVGIG (reference sequence). V was cut by 0 bases and J by 4 bases, with 4 bases left in between. This CDR3 contains 12 residues. CDR3 DNA: TGTGCCTGGAGTGTTACCGGAAACACCATATATTTT. Translating it yields CAWSVTGNTIYF.

In its sample, this clone was seen once. This sequence joins TRBV6-5 and TRBJ2-7, with 14 nucleotides matching TRBD2. This CDR3 spans 15 amino acids. Germline assignment: CDR1 MNHEY and CDR2 SVGAGI. The V gene end was trimmed by 6 bases and the J gene end by 5 bases; junction bases not matched to a gene: 6. This CDR3 is CASRPGTSGGHEQYF. The CDR3 nucleotides are TGTGCCAGCAGGCCAGGGACTAGCGGGGGCCACGAGCAGTACTTC.